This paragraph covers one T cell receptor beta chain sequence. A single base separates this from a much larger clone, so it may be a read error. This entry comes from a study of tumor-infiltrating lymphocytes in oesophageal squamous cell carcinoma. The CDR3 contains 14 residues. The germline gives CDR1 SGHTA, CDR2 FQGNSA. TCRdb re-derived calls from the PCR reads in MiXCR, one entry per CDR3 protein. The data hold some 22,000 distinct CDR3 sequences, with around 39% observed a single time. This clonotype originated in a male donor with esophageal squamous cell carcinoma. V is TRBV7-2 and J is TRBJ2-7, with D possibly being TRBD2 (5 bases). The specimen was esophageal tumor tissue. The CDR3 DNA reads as TGTGCCAGCAGCTTAGACCCAGTTACCTACGAGCGGTTCTTC. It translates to CASSLDPVTYERFF.